These 24 T cell receptor beta chains originate from one sample sequenced in a study of CD8 T cells in ankylosing spondylitis. TCRdb independently ran MiXCR on the 5' RACE reads; one entry per CDR3 protein. The sample yields about 160,000 distinct CDR3 sequences, 15% to 20% seen once. Sequencing input: blood, either unsorted or a sorted T cell fraction (not recorded which). The origin of the receptors is a male donor with ankylosing spondylitis or in good health (not recorded which).

This clonotype was counted ten times or more. J is TRBJ2-1 and V is TRBV2, with TRBD1 as a possible D gene (6 bases). Trimming cost V 5 bases and J 10 bases, with 12 bases left between them. The CDR3 is 12 residues long. Germline V CDR1 and CDR2: SNHLY, FYNNEI. The CDR3 DNA sequence: TGTGCCAGCAGTCCCGGGACATTAGAGCAGTTCTTC. This codes for CASSPGTLEQFF.

In this sample, this clonotype is medium-sized. The chain couples TRBV20-1 to TRBJ2-7, with 8 bases lining up with TRBD1. The germline V gene encodes CDR1 DFQATT and CDR2 SNEGSKA (reference sequence). V lost 0 bases, J lost 2 bases, and 3 bases stayed unmatched. The CDR3 contains 14 residues. The CDR3 DNA reads as TGCAGTGCTAGAGAATGGACAGGGCCCTACGAGCAGTACTTC. This translates into CSAREWTGPYEQYF.

There are a few counts of this clonotype. This chain uses TRBV29-1 with TRBJ2-5; possible D gene TRBD2, 5 bases. The CDR3 totals 9 residues. Germline lookup yields CDR1 SQVTM and CDR2 ANQGSEA. CDR3 sequence reads: CLEVETQYF. CDR3 coding DNA: TGCCTGGAGGTTGAGACCCAGTACTTC. Full variable domain (missing parts from reference TRBV29-1 and TRBJ2-5): SAVISQKPSRDICQRGTSLTIQCQVDSQVTMMFWYRQQPGQSLTLIATANQGSEATYESGFVIDKFPISRPNLTFSTLTVSNMSPEDSSIYLCLEVETQYFGPGTRLLVL.

The chain combines TRBV15 with TRBJ2-7; TRBD1 agrees at 10 bases. In germline, CDR1 is LNHNV, CDR2 YYDKDF (reference sequence). This CDR3 region has 15 residues. V was clipped by 2 bases and J by 7 bases; unmatched bases: 8. The CDR3, as DNA: TGTGCCACCAGCAGACGGGGACAGGGGTCGAGGGAGCAGTACTTC. It encodes CATSRRGQGSREQYF.

The table lists this clonotype with many counts. The rearrangement uses TRBV20-1 and TRBJ2-3; D is possibly TRBD2 (5 bases). V was shortened by 0 bases and J by 5 bases, with 9 bases between the two germline ends. Germline V CDR1 and CDR2: DFQATT, SNEGSKA (reference sequence). This CDR3 has 13 amino acids. CDR3: CSARERAGDTQYF. CDR3 coding DNA: TGCAGTGCTAGAGAGCGGGCGGGAGATACGCAGTATTTT.

This clonotype was recorded at least ten times. The V gene is TRBV5-1, the J gene TRBJ2-1; the D is unclear. Per germline, CDR1 SGHRS and CDR2 YFSETQ. V shed 7 bases and J shed 0 bases, with 8 bases lying between them. The CDR3 extends over 13 amino acids. The CDR3 DNA follows: TGCGCCAGCGGGCCATACTCCTACAATGAGCAGTTCTTC. Amino acids: CASGPYSYNEQFF.

This clonotype occurred a few times. This chain connects TRBV30 to TRBJ2-7; D is tentatively TRBD1 or TRBD2 (5 bases each). Germline CDR1 GTSNPN, CDR2 SVGIG (reference sequence). This CDR3 has 15 amino acids. CDR3 protein: CAHRPNGITSAEQYF. The DNA for the CDR3 is TGTGCTCACAGGCCGAACGGGATCACCTCCGCCGAGCAGTACTTC. The full variable domain, in which reference TRBV30 and TRBJ2-7 provide the parts outside the CDR3, is SQTIHQWPATLVQPVGSPLSLECTVEGTSNPNLYWYRQAAGRGLQLLFYSVGIGQISSEVPQNLSASRPQDRQFILSSKKLLLSDSGFYLCAHRPNGITSAEQYFGPGTRLTVT.

V and J are TRBV19 and TRBJ2-2, with D hard to call. Germline V lookup: CDR1 LNHDA, CDR2 SQIVND (reference sequence). The ends were cut back, 5 bases at V and 8 bases at J, with 15 bases in the middle. The CDR3 contains 14 residues. The CDR3 DNA reads as TGTGCCAGTAGTCTCGGTCTAGAGCTAGGGGAGCTGTTTTTT. This gives the protein CASSLGLELGELFF. The full variable domain, its missing parts supplied by reference TRBV19 and TRBJ2-2, is DGGITQSPKYLFRKEGQNVTLSCEQNLNHDAMYWYRQDPGQGLRLIYYSQIVNDFQKGDIAEGYSVSREKKESFPLTVTSAQKNPTAFYLCASSLGLELGELFFGEGSRLTVL.

Only a few counts were recorded for this clonotype. The CDR3 spells CASSPWTGSYNEQFF. The CDR3 DNA reads TGTGCCAGCAGCCCGTGGACAGGTTCCTACAATGAGCAGTTCTTC. The chain is built from TRBV7-2 and TRBJ2-1; TRBD1 aligns across 7 bases. This CDR3 spans 15 amino acids. The ends lost 5 bases at V and 1 base at J; junction bases unmatched: 5. The V gene's germline CDR1 is SGHTA and CDR2 FQGNSA.

V and J are TRBV20-1 and TRBJ2-5, with D perhaps matching TRBD1 or TRBD2 (5 bases each). CDR3 length: 13 residues. In germline, CDR1 is DFQATT, CDR2 SNEGSKA (reference sequence). CDR3 DNA sequence: TGCGGGCCAGGTGCAGGGAGCGACGAGACCCAGTACTTC. It yields the protein CGPGAGSDETQYF.

Only a few counts were recorded for this clonotype. The V gene is TRBV9, the J gene TRBJ2-1, with no clear D. V lost 2 bases and J 3 bases, leaving 6 bases between the germline ends. Per germline, CDR1 SGDLS and CDR2 YYNGEE. CDR3 length: 13 residues. CDR3 sequence (DNA): TGTGCCAGCAGCGTGGGCAGCTACAATGAGCAGTTCTTC. Translated: CASSVGSYNEQFF. Full variable domain (missing parts from reference TRBV9 and TRBJ2-1): DSGVTQTPKHLITATGQRVTLRCSPRSGDLSVYWYQQSLDQGLQFLIQYYNGEERAKGNILERFSAQQFPDLHSELNLSSLELGDSALYFCASSVGSYNEQFFGPGTRLTVL.

DNA of the CDR3: TGTGCCAGCAGTTTTCCGGGGGGTCTAAAAGAGACCCAGTACTTC. Translated: CASSFPGGLKETQYF. The gene calls are TRBV28 and TRBJ2-5; 7 bases match TRBD2. Germline loops: CDR1 MDHEN, CDR2 SYDVKM. The CDR3 runs 15 residues. Trimming removed 3 bases from V and 3 bases from J; junction bases left unmatched: 7.

Many counts were recorded for this clonotype. This sequence joins TRBV5-1 and TRBJ2-3; 8 bases line up with TRBD2. Germline CDR1 is SGHRS and CDR2 is YFSETQ. V shed 4 bases, J shed 4 bases, and the junction held 5 bases outside the gene matches. This CDR3 has 14 amino acids. The CDR3 sequence: CASSGTSGPDTQYF. The CDR3 DNA is TGCGCCAGCAGCGGAACTAGCGGCCCAGATACGCAGTATTTT.

The count of this clonotype is one. The chain uses TRBV7-9 and TRBJ2-7, with TRBD1 matching 8 bases. The length of the CDR3 is 16 residues. Germline trimming cut 2 bases from V and 0 bases from J; bases unmatched to any gene: 6. Germline-derived CDR1 and CDR2 are SEHNR and FQNEAQ (reference sequence). This chain's CDR3 is CASSLIPGQASYEQYF. The CDR3 nucleotides read TGTGCCAGCAGCTTAATCCCGGGACAGGCCTCCTACGAGCAGTACTTC. Full variable domain (outside the CDR3, taken from reference TRBV7-9 and TRBJ2-7): DTGVSQNPRHKITKRGQNVTFRCDPISEHNRLYWYRQTLGQGPEFLTYFQNEAQLEKSRLLSDRFSAERPKGSFSTLEIQRTEQGDSAMYLCASSLIPGQASYEQYFGPGTRLTVT.

This chain links TRBV19 with TRBJ1-5; D gene ambiguous. This CDR3 has 13 amino acids. The germline V gene has CDR1 LNHDA and CDR2 SQIVND (reference sequence). Trimming pared 1 base from V and 5 bases from J, leaving 6 bases between. CDR3 sequence: CASSIGVYQPQHF. The CDR3 nucleotides are TGTGCCAGTAGTATAGGAGTTTATCAGCCCCAGCATTTT. Drawing the rest from reference TRBV19 and TRBJ1-5, the complete variable domain is DGGITQSPKYLFRKEGQNVTLSCEQNLNHDAMYWYRQDPGQGLRLIYYSQIVNDFQKGDIAEGYSVSREKKESFPLTVTSAQKNPTAFYLCASSIGVYQPQHFGDGTRLSIL.

The chain carries TRBV4-2 and TRBJ2-2; 8 nucleotides line up with TRBD1. Trimming at V came to 0 bases and at J to 7 bases, leaving 4 bases not matched to a gene. CDR3 length equals 15 residues. Germline CDR1 LGHNA, CDR2 YNFKEQ. Here the CDR3 DNA reads TGTGCCAGCAGCCAAGATTGGACAGGGATCGGGGAGCTGTTTTTT. Translated, it gives CASSQDWTGIGELFF.

This clonotype was seen a few times. The CDR3 sequence is CASSRNEARADNEQFF. As DNA, the CDR3 is TGCGCCAGCAGCCGGAACGAGGCAAGGGCGGACAATGAGCAGTTCTTC. This chain connects TRBV5-1 to TRBJ2-1; unclear D gene. The germline V gene encodes CDR1 SGHRS and CDR2 YFSETQ. Deletions cut 4 bases from V and 5 bases from J, with 19 bases between. The CDR3 runs 16 residues. Looking up the rest from reference TRBV5-1 and TRBJ2-1 gives the full variable domain: KAGVTQTPRYLIKTRGQQVTLSCSPISGHRSVSWYQQTPGQGLQFLFEYFSETQRNKGNFPGRFSGRQFSNSRSEMNVSTLELGDSALYLCASSRNEARADNEQFFGPGTRLTVL.

This clonotype occurred many times. The genes are TRBV5-1 and TRBJ1-1; TRBD1 is a possible D gene (6 bases). The V and J ends lost 7 bases and 3 bases respectively, with 16 bases between them. Germline CDR1 is SGHRS and CDR2 is YFSETQ. The CDR3 loop spans 14 amino acids. The CDR3 sequence is CASREGGMDTEAFF. DNA for the CDR3: TGCGCCAGCCGAGAGGGGGGTATGGACACTGAAGCTTTCTTT.

The genes are TRBV30 and TRBJ2-3; tentative D call: TRBD2 (6 bases). Germline V gene lookup returns CDR1 GTSNPN and CDR2 SVGIG (reference sequence). V lost 0 bases to trimming and J lost 6 bases, with 7 bases between them. The CDR3 contains 12 residues. The CDR3 DNA sequence: TGTGCCTGGAGTGTTCGGGGGGATACGCAGTATTTT. It specifies CAWSVRGDTQYF. Variable domain in full (rest from reference TRBV30 and TRBJ2-3): SQTIHQWPATLVQPVGSPLSLECTVEGTSNPNLYWYRQAAGRGLQLLFYSVGIGQISSEVPQNLSASRPQDRQFILSSKKLLLSDSGFYLCAWSVRGDTQYFGPGTRLTVL.

The table lists this clonotype with a few counts. The V call is TRBV5-1, the J call TRBJ1-1, with D tentatively TRBD1 (5 bases). V lost 0 bases and J lost 0, with 12 bases in between. The CDR3 runs to 16 residues. The germline V gene encodes CDR1 SGHRS and CDR2 YFSETQ. CDR3 loop: CASSLGFEGMNTEAFF. CDR3 coding DNA: TGCGCCAGCAGCTTGGGGTTCGAGGGGATGAACACTGAAGCTTTCTTT.

This chain connects TRBV20-1 to TRBJ2-5; the match to TRBD2 covers 11 bases. The CDR3 spans 17 residues. CDR1 is DFQATT, CDR2 SNEGSKA, per germline (reference sequence). Trimming cost V 3 bases and J 1 base; bases outside gene matches: 10. The CDR3 loop reads CSASRLAGGTFQETQYF. In DNA form, the CDR3 reads TGCAGTGCTAGTCGGCTAGCGGGAGGCACCTTCCAAGAGACCCAGTACTTC.

About this clonotype itself: A read error is possible here, since a much larger clone lies one base away. This chain connects TRBV28 to TRBJ2-7; a weak D match, TRBD1 (5 bases). CDR1 MDHEN and CDR2 SYDVKM come from the germline V gene. CDR3 length: 12 amino acids. Here the CDR3 reads CVSGRDSYEQYF. The CDR3 DNA is TGTGTCAGTGGCAGGGACTCCTACGAGCAGTACTTC.

This clonotype was seen a few times. This sequence joins TRBV27 and TRBJ2-5; no definite D call. V was clipped by 3 bases and J by 2 bases, with 10 bases between them. The germline V gene has CDR1 MNHEY and CDR2 SMNVEV (reference sequence). The CDR3 loop spans 14 amino acids. The CDR3 bases are TGTGCCAGCAGTTTTGCAGGCCTGCAAGAGACCCAGTACTTC. Its translation: CASSFAGLQETQYF.

In its sample, this clonotype was seen many times. The gene calls are TRBV12-3 or TRBV12-4 and TRBJ1-5; D remains unclear. The length of the CDR3 is 13 residues. V was clipped by 0 bases and J by 6 bases, with 6 bases between them. The CDR3 DNA reads TGTGCCAGCAGTTTAGCGGAGGGTCAGCCCCAGCATTTT. The encoded protein is CASSLAEGQPQHF.